These 19 T cell receptor beta chains originate from one sample sequenced in a study of CD8+CD57+ T cells in acquired aplastic anemia listed by TCRdb under 2018. Sequencing used an Illumina HiSeq 2000. TCR beta VDJ combination and CDR3 sequence profiling used genomic DNA as the template. TCRdb ran its own pipeline on the public reads, namely fastp trimming at Q25 and MiXCR clone calling, and kept in-frame beta chains. Each record represents a unique CDR3 protein, reported with the most common genes and DNA among its rows. The sample includes around 400,000 distinct CDR3 sequences, with just under 70% observed a single time. The biggest ten clones account for approximately 4% of the sample. Sequenced sample: sorted CD4+, CD8+, or CD8+CD57+ T cells (not recorded which) from PBMCs. The source of these receptors is a human donor in good health, serving as a control.

The chain joins TRBV7-9 to TRBJ1-3; TRBD1 is a possible D gene (6 bases). Germline CDR1 SEHNR, CDR2 FQNEAQ (reference sequence). Trimming took 3 bases from V and 11 from J, leaving 23 bases between them. This CDR3 comprises 16 residues. CDR3 in DNA: TGTGCCAGCAGCTTCGGGGGCCGGGAATGTGAAGCTTCCATATATTTT. It specifies CASSFGGRECEASIYF.

The chain has TRBV9 and TRBJ1-2; a possible D gene is TRBD1 (6 bases). Germline V gene lookup returns CDR1 SGDLS and CDR2 YYNGEE. V lost 9 bases, J lost 12 bases, and 30 bases lay in between. This CDR3 has 15 amino acids. The CDR3 sequence: CAISTWVAGGETHTF. The CDR3 DNA reads as TGTGCCATCAGTACCTGGGTGGCGGGGGGCGAGACCCACACCTTC.

Only a few counts were recorded for this clonotype. The gene calls are TRBV19 and TRBJ1-5, with 8 bases aligning to TRBD1. Unmatched junction bases numbered 5, after V lost 8 bases and J lost 5 bases. CDR1 LNHDA and CDR2 SQIVND come from the germline V gene (reference sequence). This CDR3 has 13 amino acids. The CDR3 nucleotides read TGTGCCAGTGGTGGACAGGGATATCAGCCCCAGCATTTT. Protein sequence: CASGGQGYQPQHF.

The table lists this clonotype with a few counts. This chain uses TRBV20-1 with TRBJ2-3, with D maybe TRBD2 (6 bases). The length of the CDR3 is 14 residues. V was shortened by 6 bases and J by 0 bases, with 13 bases between the two germline ends. Germline assignment: CDR1 DFQATT and CDR2 SNEGSKA (reference sequence). The CDR3: CSAGSGSSTDTQYF. The CDR3, as DNA: TGCAGTGCCGGTAGCGGTTCTAGCACAGATACGCAGTATTTT.

The chain combines TRBV24-1 with TRBJ2-2; no firm D call. Germline assignment: CDR1 KGHDR and CDR2 SFDVKD. The CDR3 length is 13 residues. V was shortened by 7 bases and J by 14 bases, with 19 bases between the two germline ends. The DNA of the CDR3 is TGTGCCACCAGAAACCCCGGCCCGTACGCCCTGTTTTTT. This translates into CATRNPGPYALFF.

The J gene is TRBJ1-1, the V gene TRBV2, with a weak D call TRBD1 (6 bases). CDR1 and CDR2 (germline): SNHLY, FYNNEI. V was trimmed by 8 bases and J by 1 base, leaving 11 bases between them. This CDR3 has 13 amino acids. CDR3 bases: TGTGCCAGCGTGACAGGCTCGAACACTGAAGCTTTCTTT. Protein product: CASVTGSNTEAFF.

The rearrangement links TRBV7-2 to TRBJ1-6, with D maybe TRBD1 (6 bases). Per germline, CDR1 SGHTA and CDR2 FQGNSA. Trimming left V 5 bases short and J 5 bases short, with 13 bases between. This CDR3 spans 15 amino acids. The CDR3 region has the DNA TGTGCCAGCAGCAGAGGGGGGTCAGATAATTCACCCCTCCACTTT. It yields the protein CASSRGGSDNSPLHF. Full variable domain (outside the CDR3, taken from reference TRBV7-2 and TRBJ1-6): GAGVSQSPSNKVTEKGKDVELRCDPISGHTALYWYRQSLGQGLEFLIYFQGNSAPDKSGLPSDRFSAERTGGSVSTLTIQRTQQEDSAVYLCASSRGGSDNSPLHFGNGTRLTVT.

This rearrangement joins TRBV11-2 to TRBJ2-3; weak D call: TRBD2 (6 bases). V shed 5 bases and J shed 0 bases, with 12 bases lying between them. This CDR3 has 15 amino acids. Germline V gives CDR1 SGHAT, CDR2 FQNNGV. The DNA for the CDR3 is TGTGCCAGCAGCCTGATAGCGGCCAGCACAGATACGCAGTATTTT. It translates to CASSLIAASTDTQYF.

This clonotype was seen many times. The J gene is TRBJ2-7, the V gene TRBV9; 9 positions agree with TRBD1. Germline V CDR1 and CDR2: SGDLS, YYNGEE. CDR3 length equals 13 residues. The ends lost 4 bases at V and 5 bases at J; junction bases unmatched: 4. DNA of the CDR3: TGTGCCAGCAGCCGGACAGGGGTGGACGAGCAGTACTTC. Translated: CASSRTGVDEQYF.

The chain links TRBV24-1 to TRBJ2-5; 9 positions agree with TRBD1. The CDR3 consists of 12 residues. With V trimmed by 11 bases and J by 5 bases, 5 bases remained unmatched. The germline CDR1 and CDR2 sequences are KGHDR and SFDVKD. CDR3 sequence reads: CAIGTGSETQYF. CDR3 sequence (DNA): TGTGCCATTGGGACAGGGAGTGAGACCCAGTACTTC.

A remark on this clonotype: One end of the junction varies from germline; a read error may be responsible. The chain is built from TRBV7-3 and TRBJ2-2; possible D gene TRBD2, 5 bases. Germline V gene lookup returns CDR1 SGHTA and CDR2 FQGTGA. The CDR3 extends over 14 amino acids. The CDR3 reads CASREDTNTGVLFF. The CDR3 region has the DNA TGTGCCAGCAGAGAAGACACGAACACCGGGGTGCTGTTTTTT.

This clonotype was recorded many times. The chain carries TRBV6-5 and TRBJ2-7; unclear D gene. Looked up from germline, CDR1 is MNHEY and CDR2 is SVGAGI. The CDR3 sequence is 13 residues long. V was cut by 2 bases and J by 2 bases, with 7 bases left in between. CDR3 protein: CASSYPGTYEQYF. The CDR3 DNA reads as TGTGCCAGCAGTTACCCTGGAACCTACGAGCAGTACTTC.

This chain connects TRBV10-2 to TRBJ2-7, with 8 bases matching TRBD1. In germline, CDR1 is WSHSY, CDR2 SAAADI. With 4 bases clipped from V and 5 bases from J, the junction kept 4 bases outside the gene matches. This CDR3 is 13 amino acids long. The CDR3 sequence is CASSGTGYHEQYF. CDR3 nucleotide sequence: TGCGCCAGCAGTGGGACAGGGTACCACGAGCAGTACTTC.

Details on this clonotype: A read error is likely, as this CDR3 ends without the conserved phenylalanine or tryptophan. The DNA is left out, because the CDR3 cannot be placed on it with certainty; the CDR3 is given as TCRdb lists it. This rearrangement joins TRBV7-6 to TRBJ1-2; the D call of TRBD1 is as the table states it, not checked on the DNA. The CDR3 length is 13 residues, termini included. CDR1 and CDR2 from the germline V gene are SGHVS and FNYEAQ. The CDR3 region is CASSRVAQGSQAT.

The genes are TRBV20-1 and TRBJ1-2, with D possibly matching TRBD1 (5 bases). CDR1 and CDR2 from the germline V gene are DFQATT and SNEGSKA (reference sequence). This CDR3 spans 13 amino acids. The CDR3, as DNA: TGCAGCGCACCCGTCGGCGGGGGGGGTGGCTACACCTTC. Encoded protein: CSAPVGGGGGYTF.

The V gene is TRBV11-2, the J gene TRBJ2-3, with 9 bases matching TRBD2. The germline gives CDR1 SGHAT, CDR2 FQNNGV. This CDR3 has 16 amino acids. V lost 3 bases, J lost 0 bases, and 4 bases stayed unmatched. As DNA, the CDR3 is TGTGCCAGCAGCTTTGTTGCGGGGGGGAGCACAGATACGCAGTATTTT. Amino acid sequence: CASSFVAGGSTDTQYF.

This clonotype has a count of ten or more. The CDR3, as DNA: TGCGCCAGCAGCAGTGAGAACACCATATATTTT. Translated: CASSSENTIYF. The V gene is TRBV5-1, the J gene TRBJ1-3; D gene uncertain. CDR3 length: 11 amino acids. The V end was cut by 4 bases, the J end by 7 bases, with 6 bases between. The V gene's germline CDR1 is SGHRS and CDR2 YFSETQ.

The chain carries TRBV20-1 and TRBJ2-7, with no clear D. Germline assignment: CDR1 DFQATT and CDR2 SNEGSKA (reference sequence). CDR3 size: 12 residues. V was shortened by 6 bases and J by 3 bases, with 12 bases between the two germline ends. CDR3 sequence reads: CSASDLNYEQYF. CDR3 sequence (DNA): TGCAGTGCCTCCGACCTCAACTACGAGCAGTACTTC.

The V and J genes are TRBV20-1 and TRBJ2-1; 10 bases agree with TRBD2. With V trimmed by 3 bases and J by 3 bases, 5 bases remained unmatched. Germline lookup yields CDR1 DFQATT and CDR2 SNEGSKA (reference sequence). The CDR3 extends over 15 amino acids. Here the CDR3 reads CSASFIAGGYNEQFF. The CDR3 coding sequence is TGCAGTGCTAGTTTCATAGCGGGGGGCTACAATGAGCAGTTCTTC.